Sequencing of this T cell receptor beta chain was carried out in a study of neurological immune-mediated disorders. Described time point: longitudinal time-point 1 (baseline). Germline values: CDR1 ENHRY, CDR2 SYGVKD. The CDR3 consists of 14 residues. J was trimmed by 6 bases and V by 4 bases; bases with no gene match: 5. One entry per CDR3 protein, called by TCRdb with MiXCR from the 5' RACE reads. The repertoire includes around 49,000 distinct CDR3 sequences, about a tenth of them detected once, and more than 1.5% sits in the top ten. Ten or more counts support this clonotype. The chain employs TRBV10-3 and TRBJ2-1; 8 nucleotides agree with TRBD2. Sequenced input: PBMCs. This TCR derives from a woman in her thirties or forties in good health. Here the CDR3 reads CAISVPGTSNEQFF. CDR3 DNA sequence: TGTGCCATCAGTGTACCCGGGACTAGCAATGAGCAGTTCTTC.